Listed here are 10 T cell receptor beta chains from one sample, sequenced in a study of T cell changes during pregnancy in multiple sclerosis. Some clones are missing from TCRdb's copy, which holds only in-frame ones; the method was immunoSEQ multiplex PCR. This sample has 78,000 or so clones, with 85% to 95% found just once. The sequences come from CD4+ T cells from peripheral blood mononuclear cells, collected before pregnancy. The receptors were sampled from a female donor with multiple sclerosis, enrolled in a pregnancy study.

The rearrangement links TRBV28 to TRBJ1-1, with D perhaps TRBD1 (6 bases). CDR1 MDHEN and CDR2 SYDVKM come from the germline V gene. V was shortened by 3 bases and J by 0 bases, with 8 bases between the two germline ends. CDR3 length: 14 residues. This chain's CDR3 is CASSLGHLNTEAFF. In nucleotides, the CDR3 is TGTGCCAGCAGTTTGGGACATCTGAACACTGAAGCTTTCTTT.

V and J are TRBV6-6 and TRBJ1-5; D is undetermined. Germline V gene sequence: CDR1 MNHNY, CDR2 SVGAGI (reference sequence). The V and J ends lost 7 bases and 4 bases respectively, with 17 bases between them. The CDR3 sequence is 15 residues long. The CDR3 reads CASTPTGNGNQPQHF. CDR3 sequence (DNA): TGTGCCAGCACTCCAACGGGGAACGGGAATCAGCCCCAGCATTTT.

CDR3 bases: TGTGCCAGCAGCAGATCCGGGGGACTTACAGAAAAACTGTTTTTT. It encodes CASSRSGGLTEKLFF. V gene TRBV9 combines with J gene TRBJ1-4; tentatively, D is TRBD1 (5 bases). The CDR3 extends over 15 amino acids. Germline CDR1 reads SGDLS; CDR2 reads YYNGEE. Trimming shortened V by 4 bases and J by 8 bases, and 18 bases separated the two germline ends.

The gene calls are TRBV19 and TRBJ1-1, with a weak D call TRBD1 (5 bases). Between the trimmed V and J ends, which lost 5 bases and 7 bases, there was a span of 20 bases. CDR1 is LNHDA, CDR2 SQIVND, per germline (reference sequence). The CDR3 extends over 15 amino acids. CDR3 amino acids: CASSLPGRGAGEAFF. For the CDR3, the DNA is TGTGCCAGTAGTCTACCGGGACGCGGGGCAGGTGAAGCTTTCTTT.

The rearrangement links TRBV6-1 to TRBJ1-1; weak D call: TRBD1 (6 bases). The germline V gene has CDR1 MNHNS and CDR2 SASEGT. The ends were cut back, 2 bases at V and 1 base at J, with 14 bases in the middle. The CDR3 runs to 16 residues. CDR3 in amino acids: CASSERTAGGNTEAFF. CDR3 bases: TGTGCCAGCAGTGAAAGGACAGCCGGTGGGAACACTGAAGCTTTCTTT.

The rearrangement joins TRBV10-3 to TRBJ2-5; D call uncertain. CDR1 and CDR2 (germline): ENHRY, SYGVKD. The CDR3 consists of 16 residues. Trimming took 0 bases from V and 5 from J, leaving 16 bases between them. The CDR3 protein is CAISESDRVARETQYF. DNA for the CDR3: TGTGCCATCAGTGAGTCCGACCGGGTGGCCCGGGAGACCCAGTACTTC.

This chain joins TRBV13 and TRBJ2-7; 7 positions agree with TRBD1. CDR1 PRHDT and CDR2 FYEKMQ come from the germline V gene (reference sequence). The CDR3 totals 15 residues. The J segment lost 4 bases and the V segment lost 5 bases, leaving 11 bases of the junction unmatched. The CDR3 is CASSARGRALYEQYF. The DNA for the CDR3 is TGTGCCAGCAGCGCGAGGGGGCGAGCTTTATACGAGCAGTACTTC.

The chain carries TRBV6-5 and TRBJ2-1; D not resolved. The germline gives CDR1 MNHEY, CDR2 SVGAGI. The V and J ends lost 6 bases and 3 bases respectively, with 9 bases between them. This CDR3 is 13 amino acids long. CDR3 bases: TGTGCCAGCAGCCAAAACTACTACAATGAGCAGTTCTTC. As protein: CASSQNYYNEQFF.

This clone was observed once. J is TRBJ2-7 and V is TRBV10-3; no reliable D call. V shed 8 bases and J shed 3 bases, with 11 bases lying between them. This CDR3 has 12 amino acids. Germline loops: CDR1 ENHRY, CDR2 SYGVKD. CDR3 sequence: CAIDNGGYEQYF. The CDR3, as DNA: TGTGCCATCGATAACGGTGGCTACGAGCAGTACTTC.

The chain is built from TRBV7-8 and TRBJ1-2, with D possibly TRBD1 on 5 matching bases. Trimming took 1 base from V and 2 from J, leaving 17 bases between them. This CDR3 has 17 amino acids. The V gene's germline CDR1 is SGHVS and CDR2 FQNEAQ. CDR3 coding DNA: TGTGCCAGCAGCTTAGGGCCCAGGGTAGGGAAGAACTATGGCTACACCTTC. Translating it yields CASSLGPRVGKNYGYTF.